This TCR beta chain is from a study of blood T cell repertoires in COVID-19. TCRdb's copy holds only in-frame clones and misses some; the assay was immunoSEQ multiplex PCR. This table has a few hundred thousand clones, around nine tenths appearing once. Looked up from germline, CDR1 is SGHNT and CDR2 is YYREEE (reference sequence). This CDR3 contains 16 residues. Trimming left V 1 base short and J 7 bases short, with 15 bases between. The chain carries TRBV5-4 and TRBJ1-6, with TRBD1 as a possible D gene (6 bases). This receptor was taken from a woman aged 50 to 65 who had recovered from COVID-19. Sequenced sample: PBMCs or T cells enriched from blood (not recorded which). This CDR3 reads CASSLLGATPNSPLHF. The CDR3, as DNA: TGTGCCAGCAGCTTGTTGGGGGCTACACCAAATTCACCCCTCCACTTT.